This T cell receptor beta chain derives from a study of CDR3 diversity in severe acne. The CDR3 has 14 residues. V was pared by 2 bases and J by 9 bases, with 10 bases of the junction left unmatched. The V gene's germline CDR1 is SGHRS and CDR2 YFSETQ. From the PCR reads, TCRdb called clonotypes with MiXCR, one entry per CDR3 protein. The sample carries about 90,000 distinct CDR3 sequences, about 48% recorded once. This chain joins TRBV5-1 and TRBJ2-5; 7 positions match TRBD2. This TCR was sampled from a male donor in good health, serving as a control. The sequencing sample was made of blood. The DNA for the CDR3 is TGCGCCAGCAGCTTCACCACCTTTCGGGAGGCCCAGTACTTC. This sequence encodes CASSFTTFREAQYF.